The clone carrying this T cell receptor (beta chain) was found once. Antigen: not known. This sample was taken from a study of identifying expanded T cells in peripheral blood. Study-wide results and limits: Clone count variance between roughly 2-week samples rose with total template count. Differentially abundant clones: about 1.1 between replicates, around 17 at approximately 14 days, under 25 at four.

Healthy donors had no documented immune events, such as infections, while sampled. This table comes from immunoSEQ multiplex PCR, and its TCRdb copy is limited to in-frame clones, with some not included. Among tens of thousands of clones, approximately 88% were seen once, and the ten largest hold about 6%. The germline V gene has CDR1 MNHEY and CDR2 SMNVEV (reference sequence). The V end was cut by 3 bases, the J end by 3 bases, with 6 bases between. CDR3 length equals 13 residues. This TCR derives from a person aged 18 to 69 in good health. The sample was blood. The rearrangement uses TRBV27 and TRBJ1-5; D is unclear. CDR3 residues: CASSLMHNQPQHF. The CDR3, as DNA: TGTGCCAGCAGTTTGATGCACAATCAGCCCCAGCATTTT.